A single sample gave rise to the 11 T cell receptor beta chains below, sequenced in a study of blood T cell repertoires in COVID-19. TCRdb's table, derived via immunoSEQ multiplex PCR, lists solely in-frame clones and lacks some. The top ten clones hold about 9.3% of a sample with 200,000 to 250,000 clones, 81% of them seen once. Sequencing input: PBMCs or T cells enriched from blood (not recorded which). The receptors derive from a man in his forties who had recovered from COVID-19.

The chain carries TRBV28 and TRBJ2-1; TRBD1 might be the D (5 bases). The CDR3 is 16 residues long. In germline, CDR1 is MDHEN, CDR2 SYDVKM. The ends were cut back, 3 bases at V and 8 bases at J, with 20 bases in the middle. The CDR3 sequence: CASSFLGAGSGDEQFF. The CDR3 DNA is TGTGCCAGCAGTTTCCTTGGGGCCGGATCTGGGGATGAGCAGTTCTTC.

The rearrangement uses TRBV4-1 and TRBJ1-6, with D unclear. There are 15 residues in the CDR3. The germline V gene encodes CDR1 MGHRA and CDR2 YSYEKL. Trimming removed 7 bases at V and 0 bases at J, with 10 bases between. The CDR3 protein is CASNSRGSYNSPLHF. CDR3 DNA sequence: TGCGCCAGCAACTCTCGAGGCTCCTATAATTCACCCCTCCACTTT.

The rearrangement links TRBV3-1 (or the pseudogene TRBV3-2) to TRBJ2-3, with D uncertain. V lost 4 bases and J 6 bases, leaving 5 bases between the germline ends. The germline gives CDR1 LGHDT, CDR2 YNNKEL (reference sequence). The CDR3 has 11 residues. The CDR3 coding sequence is TGTGCCAGCAGCCTCGGGGATACGCAGTATTTT. Translated: CASSLGDTQYF.

This clone was seen a single time. The gene calls are TRBV7-9 and TRBJ2-1; weak D call: TRBD2 (6 bases). This CDR3 has 14 amino acids. Trimming took 6 bases from V and 1 from J, leaving 10 bases between them. Germline values: CDR1 SEHNR, CDR2 FQNEAQ (reference sequence). CDR3: CASSRSGSYNEQFF. CDR3 sequence (DNA): TGTGCCAGCAGTCGGAGCGGGTCCTACAATGAGCAGTTCTTC.

The chain uses TRBV5-1 and TRBJ2-1; D might be TRBD2 (6 bases). Trimming shortened V by 0 bases and J by 9 bases, and 10 bases separated the two germline ends. Germline-derived CDR1 and CDR2 are SGHRS and YFSETQ. The CDR3 loop spans 13 amino acids. CDR3 amino acids: CASSLGREAEQFF. Written as DNA, the CDR3 is TGCGCCAGCAGCTTGGGCAGGGAGGCTGAGCAGTTCTTC.

The rearrangement joins TRBV2 to TRBJ1-4; TRBD1 aligns across 11 bases. Germline V gene sequence: CDR1 SNHLY, CDR2 FYNNEI. CDR3 length: 15 residues. V trimming: 8 bases; J trimming: 8 bases; junction bases outside the gene matches: 10. CDR3 sequence reads: CASWTGGGSEEKLFF. The CDR3 region has the DNA TGTGCCAGCTGGACAGGGGGCGGTTCGGAAGAAAAACTGTTTTTT.

This clone was observed a handful of times. V usage is TRBV5-1 and J usage is TRBJ1-1; no clear D gene. Germline V gene lookup returns CDR1 SGHRS and CDR2 YFSETQ. This CDR3 has 11 residues. Trimming took off 4 bases at V and 7 bases at J, with 8 bases between the two ends. The CDR3 is CASSVSGEAFF. DNA for the CDR3: TGCGCCAGCAGCGTGTCAGGTGAAGCTTTCTTT.

J is TRBJ1-1 and V is TRBV30; D is ambiguous. Germline CDR1 GTSNPN, CDR2 SVGIG (reference sequence). Trimming left V 2 bases short and J 0 bases short, with 7 bases between. This CDR3 is built from 13 residues. CDR3 protein: CAWSRGLNTEAFF. The CDR3 nucleotides read TGTGCCTGGAGTAGAGGGTTGAACACTGAAGCTTTCTTT.

The gene calls are TRBV28 and TRBJ1-4; 8 bases map to TRBD1. The germline V gene encodes CDR1 MDHEN and CDR2 SYDVKM. The CDR3 is made up of 13 amino acids. The V and J ends lost 10 bases and 7 bases, in that order; junction bases with no gene match: 8. The CDR3 nucleotides are TGTGCCACTCGACAGGGGATGCGTGAAAAACTGTTTTTT. It specifies CATRQGMREKLFF.

J is TRBJ1-2 and V is TRBV19; 9 bases align to TRBD1. The trim removed 5 bases at V and 7 bases at J, leaving 11 bases unmatched. Germline V gene sequence: CDR1 LNHDA, CDR2 SQIVND (reference sequence). The CDR3 has 15 amino acids. The CDR3 is CASSWGQGDTGGYTF. Here the CDR3 DNA reads TGTGCCAGTAGTTGGGGACAGGGTGATACTGGTGGCTACACCTTC.

In DNA form, the CDR3 reads TGTGCCAGCAGCCGCAACCCCCGGGACAGGGATGGCTACACCTTC. It codes for CASSRNPRDRDGYTF. The gene calls are TRBV7-2 and TRBJ1-2; 9 nucleotides agree with TRBD1. This CDR3 region has 15 residues. V lost 5 bases and J lost 6; bases outside the gene matches: 10. CDR1 is SGHTA and CDR2 is FQGNSA in the germline V gene.